These 18 T cell receptor beta chains were sequenced from one sample in a study of T cells in pancreatic ductal adenocarcinoma. Surgery without prior neoadjuvant therapy was the treatment of the selected pancreatic ductal adenocarcinoma patients. The protocol was immunoSEQ multiplex PCR, while the TCRdb copy is restricted to in-frame clones and leaves out a portion. Of over 85,000 clones listed, about 95% are singletons. The sample consisted of PBMCs. Receptors were obtained from a human donor with pancreatic ductal adenocarcinoma.

The chain recombines TRBV7-3 with TRBJ1-1; perhaps TRBD1 as D (5 bases). Germline values: CDR1 SGHTA, CDR2 FQGTGA. The CDR3 has 14 residues. The V end was cut by 5 bases, the J end by 2 bases, with 12 bases between. As DNA, the CDR3 is TGTGCCAGCAGCGGGGGGGGGAGTAACACTGAAGCTTTCTTT. Amino acids: CASSGGGSNTEAFF.

V is TRBV19 and J is TRBJ2-3; TRBD2 matches at 8 bases. The CDR3 is 14 amino acids. The V and J ends lost 3 bases and 4 bases, in that order; junction bases with no gene match: 3. Germline lookup yields CDR1 LNHDA and CDR2 SQIVND (reference sequence). The CDR3 is CASSISGTADTQYF. CDR3 nucleotides: TGTGCCAGTAGTATTAGCGGGACCGCAGATACGCAGTATTTT.

This clone was picked up one time. This sequence joins TRBV29-1 and TRBJ2-3, with 8 nucleotides matching TRBD2. The germline gives CDR1 SQVTM, CDR2 ANQGSEA. This CDR3 is 15 amino acids long. Trimming cost V 4 bases and J 0 bases; bases outside gene matches: 6. CDR3 nucleotide sequence: TGCAGCGTTGGCCTCGGGAGGGCTAGCACAGATACGCAGTATTTT. Protein product: CSVGLGRASTDTQYF.

The chain employs TRBV5-1 and TRBJ2-2, with 11 bases that match TRBD1. CDR3 length equals 16 residues. With 0 bases clipped from V and 5 bases from J, the junction kept 3 bases outside the gene matches. Germline V gene lookup returns CDR1 SGHRS and CDR2 YFSETQ. CDR3 region: CASSLAGTGGTGELFF. CDR3 DNA: TGCGCCAGCAGCTTGGCCGGGACAGGGGGAACCGGGGAGCTGTTTTTT.

J is TRBJ1-2 and V is TRBV5-6; D is ambiguous. CDR1 is SGHDT and CDR2 is YYEEEE in the germline V gene. The CDR3 totals 15 residues. Between the trimmed V and J ends, which lost 0 bases and 0 bases, there was a span of 9 bases. Here the CDR3 DNA reads TGTGCCAGCAGCTTGGCGGGTCCGCCTAACTATGGCTACACCTTC. Translating it yields CASSLAGPPNYGYTF.

The chain couples TRBV7-2 to TRBJ2-5, with D perhaps matching TRBD1 (6 bases). V was cut by 5 bases and J by 5 bases, with 12 bases left in between. This CDR3 comprises 13 residues. Germline V gene lookup returns CDR1 SGHTA and CDR2 FQGNSA. DNA for the CDR3: TGTGCCAGCAGCCTACAGGGTGAGGAGACCCAGTACTTC. It translates to CASSLQGEETQYF.

J is TRBJ2-1 and V is TRBV5-1; the D gene is possibly TRBD1 (5 bases). Germline values: CDR1 SGHRS, CDR2 YFSETQ. V was trimmed by 0 bases and J by 8 bases, leaving 12 bases between them. The CDR3 contains 14 residues. The chain's CDR3 is CASSLEQGLHEQFF. CDR3 DNA: TGCGCCAGCAGCTTGGAGCAGGGTTTACATGAGCAGTTCTTC.

V and J are TRBV30 and TRBJ2-4, with 7 bases that match TRBD2. After removal of 1 base from V and 4 bases from J, the junction contained 7 bases not matched to a gene. CDR1 is GTSNPN and CDR2 is SVGIG in the germline V gene (reference sequence). CDR3 length equals 15 residues. CDR3 bases: TGTGCCTGGAGTGATTGGGCTAGCGGAAAAAACATTCAGTACTTC. Translated, it gives CAWSDWASGKNIQYF.

The chain carries TRBV19 and TRBJ1-4, with D possibly matching TRBD1 (5 bases). The length of the CDR3 is 14 residues. CDR1 LNHDA and CDR2 SQIVND come from the germline V gene (reference sequence). The germline V and J ends were trimmed by 3 bases and 7 bases, with 12 bases remaining between them. The CDR3 sequence is CASSMRQGREKLFF. CDR3 DNA sequence: TGTGCCAGTAGTATGCGGCAGGGTCGTGAAAAACTGTTTTTT.

The chain carries TRBV4-1 and TRBJ2-1; tentatively, D is TRBD2 (7 bases). The CDR3 is 16 residues long. V dropped 1 base and J dropped 7 bases, with 17 bases sitting between them. CDR1 and CDR2 (germline): MGHRA, YSYEKL. The CDR3 coding sequence is TGCGCCAGCAGCCAAGCGGGCACAGGGACTACAAATGAGCAGTTCTTC. It encodes CASSQAGTGTTNEQFF.

The V call is TRBV5-1, the J call TRBJ2-3; TRBD2 agrees at 7 bases. Germline-derived CDR1 and CDR2 are SGHRS and YFSETQ. This CDR3 region has 15 residues. Unmatched junction bases numbered 1, after V lost 0 bases and J lost 0 bases. CDR3 residues: CASSLASGSTDTQYF. CDR3 sequence (DNA): TGCGCCAGCAGCTTGGCTAGCGGAAGCACAGATACGCAGTATTTT.

The chain links TRBV12-1 to TRBJ1-4; the listed D gene, TRBD1, was not tested against the DNA. TRBV12-1 is an annotated pseudogene. The CDR3 extends over 14 amino acids. CDR3 sequence reads: CASRPTEKDEKLFF. The DNA of the CDR3 is TGTGCCAGCAGACCGACAGAGAAGGATGAAAAACTGTTTTTT.

In nucleotides, the CDR3 is TGTGCCAGCAGCTTCCGGGACAGGACCTACGAGCAGTACTTC. This gives the protein CASSFRDRTYEQYF. The chain couples TRBV7-9 to TRBJ2-7, with 8 positions matching TRBD1. The V gene's germline CDR1 is SEHNR and CDR2 FQNEAQ (reference sequence). The CDR3 covers 14 residues. J lost 2 bases, V lost 3 bases, and 3 bases had no gene match.

The chain couples TRBV15 to TRBJ1-1, with TRBD1 matching over 8 bases. The V gene end was trimmed by 0 bases and the J gene end by 8 bases; junction bases not matched to a gene: 2. The CDR3 length is 13 residues. Germline V gene data show CDR1 as LNHNV and CDR2 as YYDKDF (reference sequence). The CDR3, as DNA: TGTGCCACCAGCAGAGATGGACAGGGAGAAGCTTTCTTT. Its protein is CATSRDGQGEAFF.

The chain joins TRBV7-2 to TRBJ2-3, with no clear D. Germline values: CDR1 SGHTA, CDR2 FQGNSA. The CDR3 is 11 amino acids. Deletions cut 4 bases from V and 9 bases from J, with 8 bases between. The CDR3 reads CASSSAVTQYF. The CDR3 DNA follows: TGTGCCAGCAGCTCCGCGGTAACGCAGTATTTT.

The chain links TRBV4-1 to TRBJ2-2; D gene uncertain. CDR3 length: 14 amino acids. Looked up from germline, CDR1 is MGHRA and CDR2 is YSYEKL. The V end lost 4 bases, the J end lost 0 bases, and 6 bases lay between the germline ends. This CDR3 reads CASSRLANTGELFF. CDR3 nucleotide sequence: TGCGCCAGCAGCCGACTGGCGAACACCGGGGAGCTGTTTTTT.

The chain carries TRBV27 and TRBJ2-5, with 10 bases fitting TRBD1. The J segment lost 5 bases and the V segment lost 5 bases, leaving 5 bases of the junction unmatched. This CDR3 has 14 amino acids. The germline CDR1 and CDR2 sequences are MNHEY and SMNVEV (reference sequence). CDR3 DNA sequence: TGTGCCAGCAGTCGACAGGGGGCATGGGAGACCCAGTACTTC. The encoded protein is CASSRQGAWETQYF.

The chain uses TRBV4-3 and TRBJ1-4; D not certain. With 0 bases removed from V and 4 bases from J, the gap between germline ends came to 9 bases. The CDR3 has 15 amino acids. Germline values: CDR1 LGHNA, CDR2 YSLEER. The CDR3 coding sequence is TGCGCCAGCAGCCAAGAGCTCCGGAGTAATGAAAAACTGTTTTTT. Translating gives CASSQELRSNEKLFF.